In this sample, the clone carrying this TCR beta chain turned up once. Its matching antigen is unknown. The sample belongs to a study of cytotoxic CD8 clonotypes in ibrutinib-treated CLL. The overall study: Results showed around 25 partial and 2 complete responses; following median approximately 73 months, approximately 15 remained remitted, roughly 12 advanced. An average of approximately 260,000 productive templates and approximately 91,000 productive rearrangements was obtained per sample. Study-level results: Sustained-remission and progressing patients had different sampling times.

Unmatched junction bases numbered 6, after V lost 7 bases and J lost 5 bases. The germline V gene has CDR1 MNHEY and CDR2 SMNVEV (reference sequence). The CDR3 totals 13 residues. The repertoire was sequenced with immunoSEQ multiplex PCR; TCRdb's copy has only in-frame clones and lacks some. Of about 140,000 clones listed, about 80% are singletons. This receptor was obtained from a human donor with chronic lymphocytic leukemia. The sample here was PBMCs, taken after 12 months of ibrutinib treatment. The chain couples TRBV27 to TRBJ2-7; 9 nucleotides align to TRBD1. CDR3 protein: CASIGTGYDEQYF. In DNA form, the CDR3 reads TGTGCCAGCATAGGGACAGGGTACGACGAGCAGTACTTC.